A selection of T cell receptor beta chains follows, all from one sample in a study of T cell responses to AZD1222 COVID-19 vaccine. Using immunoSEQ multiplex PCR, the repertoire was profiled, and TCRdb retains in-frame clones only, with some absent. The sample shows about 170,000 clones, around nine tenths of them seen only once. Here the sequenced sample was peripheral blood, taken 28 days after the second AZD1222 dose. All receptors come from an adult who received the AZD1222 COVID-19 vaccine. Both conserved end residues are part of each CDR3. A D gene is named only where the DNA matches it firmly. Clone size, where shown, is once, few, many, or a class for clones that have expanded.

D gene,clone size,J gene,V gene,CDR3 protein,CDR3 DNA
TRBD1,.,TRBJ1-6,TRBV5-8,CASSVSRDRESSPLHF,TGTGCCAGCAGCGTATCCCGGGACAGGGAATCTTCACCCCTCCACTTT
.,.,TRBJ1-4,TRBV7-9,CASSLGEFPTNEKLFF,TGTGCCAGCAGCTTAGGAGAATTTCCAACTAATGAAAAACTGTTTTTT
.,.,TRBJ2-7,TRBV19,CASSSAGFYEQYF,TGTGCCAGTAGCTCCGCAGGGTTCTACGAGCAGTACTTC
.,.,TRBJ1-2,TRBV4-2,CASSQQQRTNYGYTF,TGTGCCAGCAGCCAACAACAGCGTACTAACTATGGCTACACCTTC
TRBD1,.,TRBJ2-1,TRBV24-1,CATSDQTGGQGGEQFF,TGTGCCACCAGTGATCAAACGGGGGGACAGGGGGGTGAGCAGTTCTTC
TRBD1,.,TRBJ2-1,TRBV19,CASNSGTGGGEQFF,TGTGCCAGTAATTCCGGGACAGGGGGTGGTGAGCAGTTCTTC
TRBD2,.,TRBJ2-1,TRBV28,CASSLFRGGRNEQFF,TGTGCCAGCAGTTTATTCCGGGGGGGTAGGAATGAGCAGTTCTTC
.,.,TRBJ1-5,TRBV19,CASTRGPGESNQPQHF,TGTGCCAGTACCCGGGGGCCCGGAGAGAGCAATCAGCCCCAGCATTTT
.,.,TRBJ2-1,TRBV11-2,CASSTGPNSYEQFF,TGTGCCAGCAGCACGGGACCAAATAGCTATGAGCAGTTCTTC
.,.,TRBJ1-5,TRBV6-5,CASSATVYSNQPQHF,TGTGCCAGCAGCGCGACAGTTTATAGCAATCAGCCCCAGCATTTT
.,.,TRBJ1-1,TRBV12-5,CASGPRMTEAFF,TGTGCTAGTGGTCCGCGGATGACTGAAGCTTTCTTT
.,once,TRBJ2-7,TRBV5-6,CASSFTTGQALFYEQYF,TGTGCCAGCAGTTTTACAACGGGGCAGGCATTATTCTACGAGCAGTACTTC
TRBD1,.,TRBJ1-4,TRBV28,CASSLRWTGGYEKLFF,TGTGCCAGCAGTTTAAGGTGGACAGGGGGCTATGAAAAACTGTTTTTT
TRBD1,.,TRBJ1-1,TRBV6-5,CASSYFMGQGNTEAFF,TGTGCCAGCAGTTACTTTATGGGACAGGGGAACACTGAAGCTTTCTTT
.,.,TRBJ1-5,TRBV7-2,CASSSQGILNQPQHF,TGTGCCAGCAGCTCCCAGGGGATTCTTAATCAGCCCCAGCATTTT
.,once,TRBJ2-5,TRBV7-9,CASSFPKEPQETQYF,TGTGCCAGCAGCTTCCCCAAAGAGCCCCAAGAGACCCAGTACTTC
TRBD1,.,TRBJ1-1,TRBV2,CASGEQGGNTEAFF,TGTGCCAGCGGGGAACAGGGGGGAAACACTGAAGCTTTCTTT
.,.,TRBJ2-2,TRBV18,CASSPPGLNTGELFF,TGTGCCAGCTCACCACCGGGACTCAACACCGGGGAGCTGTTTTTT
.,.,TRBJ1-6,TRBV7-9,CASSLDPGGGSPLHF,TGTGCCAGCAGCTTAGACCCCGGAGGGGGTTCACCCCTCCACTTT
.,.,TRBJ2-5,TRBV18,CASSPDRRETQYF,TGTGCCAGCTCACCGGATCGGAGAGAGACCCAGTACTTC
.,.,TRBJ2-7,TRBV18,CASSPKVLASFTSYEQYF,TGTGCCAGCTCACCAAAGGTTCTTGCTAGCTTTACCTCCTACGAGCAGTACTTC
.,.,TRBJ2-7,TRBV6-2/TRBV6-3,CASSYYHRGAGDEQYF,TGTGCCAGCAGTTACTATCATCGAGGGGCTGGGGACGAGCAGTACTTC
.,.,TRBJ1-2,TRBV19,CASRGGQYYGYTF,TGTGCCAGTAGGGGAGGACAGTACTATGGCTACACCTTC
TRBD1,.,TRBJ1-2,TRBV7-9,CASSPWTGKDGYTF,TGTGCCAGCAGCCCTTGGACAGGGAAGGATGGCTACACCTTC
TRBD1,.,TRBJ2-1,TRBV13,CASRQRGGHEQFF,TGTGCCAGCAGACAGCGAGGGGGCCATGAGCAGTTCTTC
.,.,TRBJ2-7,TRBV2,CASRTVQRDHPAYEQYF,TGTGCCAGCAGAACTGTACAACGCGACCACCCGGCCTACGAGCAGTACTTC
.,few,TRBJ2-7,TRBV4-2,CASSQDPNSFSYEQYF,TGTGCCAGCAGCCAAGATCCGAACAGCTTCTCCTACGAGCAGTACTTC
.,.,TRBJ2-7,TRBV30,CALDRAYEQYF,TGTGCCCTGGACAGAGCCTACGAGCAGTACTTC
TRBD2,.,TRBJ2-1,TRBV5-1,CASSLGLAGGPVQFF,TGCGCCAGCAGCTTGGGGCTAGCGGGGGGGCCGGTGCAGTTCTTC
TRBD2,once,TRBJ2-3,TRBV6-2/TRBV6-3,CASGPFPGLDSTDTQYF,TGTGCCAGCGGCCCCTTTCCGGGACTAGACAGCACAGATACGCAGTATTTT
.,once,TRBJ2-1,TRBV7-9,CASSWVGGTPEQFF,TGTGCCAGCAGCTGGGTTGGGGGGACGCCTGAGCAGTTCTTC
.,.,TRBJ2-3,TRBV20-1,CSAKSTDTQYF,TGCAGTGCTAAGAGCACAGATACGCAGTATTTT
TRBD1,few,TRBJ2-1,TRBV6-2/TRBV6-3,CASSRGQGDYNEQFF,TGTGCCAGCAGCCGCGGACAGGGGGACTACAATGAGCAGTTCTTC
.,.,TRBJ2-7,TRBV6-2/TRBV6-3,CASSSGTGQYF,TGTGCCAGCAGTTCCGGGACGGGGCAGTACTTC
.,.,TRBJ1-5,TRBV23-1,CASSLYGPGPQPQHF,TGCGCCAGCAGTCTCTACGGACCGGGCCCTCAGCCCCAGCATTTT
TRBD2,.,TRBJ2-7,TRBV12-5,CASGLGKEAGLPYEQYF,TGTGCTAGTGGTTTGGGTAAGGAAGCGGGGCTGCCCTACGAGCAGTACTTC
TRBD2,.,TRBJ2-3,TRBV15,CATERGGGTDTQYF,TGTGCCACGGAGCGTGGGGGGGGCACAGATACGCAGTATTTT
TRBD2,.,TRBJ2-7,TRBV3-1/TRBV3-2,CASSQTPGLAGGHYEQYF,TGTGCCAGCAGCCAAACCCCGGGACTAGCGGGGGGGCACTACGAGCAGTACTTC
.,.,TRBJ2-5,TRBV10-1,CASSDLVGETQYF,TGCGCCAGCAGTGATTTGGTTGGAGAGACCCAGTACTTC
.,.,TRBJ1-6,TRBV5-5,CASSMSSYNSPLHF,TGTGCCAGCAGCATGAGCTCCTATAATTCACCCCTCCACTTT
TRBD1,.,TRBJ2-7,TRBV7-9,CASSLALRTGESYEQYF,TGTGCCAGCAGCTTAGCGCTAAGGACAGGGGAATCCTACGAGCAGTACTTC
TRBD2,.,TRBJ2-5,TRBV6-2/TRBV6-3,CASSYGLAGEYQETQYF,TGTGCCAGCAGTTACGGTCTAGCGGGGGAGTACCAAGAGACCCAGTACTTC